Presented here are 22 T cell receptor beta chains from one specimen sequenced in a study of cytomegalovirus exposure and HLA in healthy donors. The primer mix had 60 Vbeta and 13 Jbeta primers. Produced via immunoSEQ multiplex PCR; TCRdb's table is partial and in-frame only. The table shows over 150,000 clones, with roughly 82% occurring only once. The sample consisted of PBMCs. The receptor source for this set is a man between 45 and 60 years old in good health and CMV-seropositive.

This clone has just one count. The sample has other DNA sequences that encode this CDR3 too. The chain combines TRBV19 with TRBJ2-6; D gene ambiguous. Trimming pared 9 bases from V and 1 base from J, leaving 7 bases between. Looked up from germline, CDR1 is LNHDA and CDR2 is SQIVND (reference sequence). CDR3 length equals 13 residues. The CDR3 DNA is TGTGCCAGCAGTGTATCTGGGGCCAACGTCCTGACTTTC. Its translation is CASSVSGANVLTF.

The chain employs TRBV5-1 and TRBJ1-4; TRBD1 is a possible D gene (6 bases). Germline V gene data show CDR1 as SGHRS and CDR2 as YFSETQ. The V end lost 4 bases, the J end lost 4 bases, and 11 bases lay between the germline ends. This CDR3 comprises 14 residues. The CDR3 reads CASSPDRNNEKLFF. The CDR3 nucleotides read TGCGCCAGCAGCCCCGACAGGAATAATGAAAAACTGTTTTTT.

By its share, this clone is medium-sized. CDR3 nucleotides: TGTGCCAGCAGTGGGACAGGGAGTATCGACAATGAGCAGTTCTTC. Protein: CASSGTGSIDNEQFF. This chain links TRBV25-1 with TRBJ2-1, with TRBD1 matching 8 bases. The CDR3 covers 15 residues. Losses at the gene ends were 4 bases for V and 5 bases for J; bases not matched to a gene: 7. Germline lookup yields CDR1 MGHDK and CDR2 SYGVNS. Complete variable domain (other parts from reference TRBV25-1 and TRBJ2-1): EADIYQTPRYLVIGTGKKITLECSQTMGHDKMYWYQQDPGMELHLIHYSYGVNSTEKGDLSSESTVSRIRTEHFPLTLESARPSHTSQYLCASSGTGSIDNEQFFGPGTRLTVL.

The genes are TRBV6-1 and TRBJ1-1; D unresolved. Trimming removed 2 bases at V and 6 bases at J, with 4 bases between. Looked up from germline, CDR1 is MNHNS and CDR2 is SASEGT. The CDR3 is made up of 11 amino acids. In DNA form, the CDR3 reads TGTGCCAGCAGTGAATATCCTGAAGCTTTCTTT. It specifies CASSEYPEAFF.

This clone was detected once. This CDR3 reads CASSQDQGTGGLGANEKLFF. CDR3 DNA sequence: TGCGCCAGCAGCCAAGATCAGGGGACAGGGGGCTTGGGGGCTAATGAAAAACTGTTTTTT. The V and J genes are TRBV4-1 and TRBJ1-4; 12 nucleotides line up with TRBD1. V was pared by 0 bases and J by 3 bases, with 11 bases of the junction left unmatched. The CDR3 runs 20 residues. Germline lookup yields CDR1 MGHRA and CDR2 YSYEKL.

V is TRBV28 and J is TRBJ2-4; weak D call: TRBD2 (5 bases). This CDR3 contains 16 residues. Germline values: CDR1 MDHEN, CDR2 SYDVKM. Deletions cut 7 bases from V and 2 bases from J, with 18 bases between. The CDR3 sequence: CASKMAGTATKNIQYF. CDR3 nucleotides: TGTGCCAGCAAGATGGCGGGCACGGCTACCAAAAACATTCAGTACTTC.

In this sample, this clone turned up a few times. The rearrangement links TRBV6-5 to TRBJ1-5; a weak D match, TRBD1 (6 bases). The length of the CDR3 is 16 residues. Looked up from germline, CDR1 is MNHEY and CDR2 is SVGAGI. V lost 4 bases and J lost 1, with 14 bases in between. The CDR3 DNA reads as TGTGCCAGCAGTTTAGGGTCCAGGGGAAGCAATCAGCCCCAGCATTTT. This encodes CASSLGSRGSNQPQHF.

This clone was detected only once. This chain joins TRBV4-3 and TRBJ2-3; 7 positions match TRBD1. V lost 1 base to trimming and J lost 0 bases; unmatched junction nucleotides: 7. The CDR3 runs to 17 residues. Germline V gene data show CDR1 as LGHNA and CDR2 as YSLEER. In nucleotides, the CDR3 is TGCGCCAGCAGCCAAGCGCTCAGGGGGTCTAGCACAGATACGCAGTATTTT. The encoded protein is CASSQALRGSSTDTQYF.

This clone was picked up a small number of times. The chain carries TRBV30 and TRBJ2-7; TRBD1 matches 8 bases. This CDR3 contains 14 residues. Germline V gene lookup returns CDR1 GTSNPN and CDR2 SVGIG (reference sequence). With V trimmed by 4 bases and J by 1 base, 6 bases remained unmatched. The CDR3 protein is CAWMPGTGSYEQYF. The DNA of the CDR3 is TGTGCCTGGATGCCCGGGACAGGATCCTACGAGCAGTACTTC.

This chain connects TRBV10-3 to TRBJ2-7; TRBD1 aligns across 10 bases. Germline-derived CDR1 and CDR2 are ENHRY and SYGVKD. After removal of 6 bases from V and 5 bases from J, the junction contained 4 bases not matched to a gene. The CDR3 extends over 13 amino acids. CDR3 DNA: TGTGCCATCAGCCAGACAGGGGGCAACGAGCAGTACTTC. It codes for CAISQTGGNEQYF.

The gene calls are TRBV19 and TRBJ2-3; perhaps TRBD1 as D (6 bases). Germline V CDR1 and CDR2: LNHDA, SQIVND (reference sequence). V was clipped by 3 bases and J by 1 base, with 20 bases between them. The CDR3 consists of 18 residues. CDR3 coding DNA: TGTGCCAGTAGTATCAATGTCGGTCAGGGGTACGGCACAGATACGCAGTATTTT. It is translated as CASSINVGQGYGTDTQYF.

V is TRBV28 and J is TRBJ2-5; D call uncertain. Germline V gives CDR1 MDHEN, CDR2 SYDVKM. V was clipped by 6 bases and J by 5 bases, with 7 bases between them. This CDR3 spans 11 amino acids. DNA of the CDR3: TGTGCCAGCAGCGCCGAGGAGACCCAGTACTTC. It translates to CASSAEETQYF.

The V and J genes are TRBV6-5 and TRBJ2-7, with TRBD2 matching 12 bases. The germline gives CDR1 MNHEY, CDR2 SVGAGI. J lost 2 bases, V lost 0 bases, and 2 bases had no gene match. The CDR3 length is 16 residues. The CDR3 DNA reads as TGTGCCAGCAGTTACTCTGGACTAGCGGGACCCTACGAGCAGTACTTC. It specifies CASSYSGLAGPYEQYF.

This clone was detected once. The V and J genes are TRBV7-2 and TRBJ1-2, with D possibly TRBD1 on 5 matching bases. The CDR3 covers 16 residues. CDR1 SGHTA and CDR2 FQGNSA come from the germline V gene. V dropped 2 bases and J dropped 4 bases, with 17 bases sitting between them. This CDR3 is CASSLSSRADLYGYTF. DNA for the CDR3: TGTGCCAGCAGCTTAAGTTCCAGGGCGGATCTCTATGGCTACACCTTC.

DNA of the CDR3: TGTGCCAGCCGACAAGAGACGACGTATGGCTACACCTTC. This encodes CASRQETTYGYTF. The rearrangement joins TRBV2 to TRBJ1-2; D ambiguous. The CDR3 spans 13 residues. Deletions cut 8 bases from V and 5 bases from J, with 15 bases between. Germline V gene lookup returns CDR1 SNHLY and CDR2 FYNNEI.

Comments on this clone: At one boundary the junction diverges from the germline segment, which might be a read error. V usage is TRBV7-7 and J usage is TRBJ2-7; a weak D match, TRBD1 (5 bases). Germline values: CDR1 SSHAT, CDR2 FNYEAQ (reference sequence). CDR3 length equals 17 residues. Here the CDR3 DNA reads TGTGCTAGCAGCACACGGATCCAAAAGGGGTTCGACCCAGAGCAGTACTTC. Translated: CASSTRIQKGFDPEQYF.

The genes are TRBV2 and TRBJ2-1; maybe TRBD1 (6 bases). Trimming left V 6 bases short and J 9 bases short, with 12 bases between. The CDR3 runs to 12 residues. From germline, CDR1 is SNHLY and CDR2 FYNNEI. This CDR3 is CASRQQGAEQFF. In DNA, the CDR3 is TGTGCCAGCAGACAACAGGGCGCTGAGCAGTTCTTC.

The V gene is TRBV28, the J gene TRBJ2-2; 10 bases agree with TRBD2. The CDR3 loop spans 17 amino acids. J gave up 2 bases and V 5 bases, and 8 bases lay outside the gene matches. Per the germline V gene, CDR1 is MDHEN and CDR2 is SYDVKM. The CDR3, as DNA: TGTGCCAGCAGTCCGCCCCAACTAGCGGGAAACACCGGGGAGCTGTTTTTT. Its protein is CASSPPQLAGNTGELFF. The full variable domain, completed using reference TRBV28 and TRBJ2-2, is DVKVTQSSRYLVKRTGEKVFLECVQDMDHENMFWYRQDPGLGLRLIYFSYDVKMKEKGDIPEGYSVSREKKERFSLILESASTNQTSMYLCASSPPQLAGNTGELFFGEGSRLTVL.

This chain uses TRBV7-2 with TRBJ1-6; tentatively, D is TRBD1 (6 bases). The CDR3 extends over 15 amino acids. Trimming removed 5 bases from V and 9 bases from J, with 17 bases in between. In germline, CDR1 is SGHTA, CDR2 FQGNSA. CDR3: CASSTRTEGISPLHF. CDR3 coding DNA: TGTGCCAGCAGCACCCGGACAGAGGGCATTTCACCCCTCCACTTT. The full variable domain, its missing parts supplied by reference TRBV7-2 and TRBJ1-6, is GAGVSQSPSNKVTEKGKDVELRCDPISGHTALYWYRQSLGQGLEFLIYFQGNSAPDKSGLPSDRFSAERTGGSVSTLTIQRTQQEDSAVYLCASSTRTEGISPLHFGNGTRLTVT.

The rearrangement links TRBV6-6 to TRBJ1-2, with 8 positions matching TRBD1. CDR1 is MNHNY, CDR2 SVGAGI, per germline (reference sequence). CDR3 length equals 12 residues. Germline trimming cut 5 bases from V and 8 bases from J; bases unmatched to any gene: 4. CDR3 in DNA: TGTGCCAGCAGTCGGGACAGGTTAGGCTACACCTTC. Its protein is CASSRDRLGYTF.

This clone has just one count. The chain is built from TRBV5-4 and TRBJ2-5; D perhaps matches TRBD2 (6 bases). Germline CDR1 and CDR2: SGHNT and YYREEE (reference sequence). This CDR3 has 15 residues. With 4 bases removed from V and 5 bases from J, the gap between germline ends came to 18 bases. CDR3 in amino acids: CASSLPGRELETQYF. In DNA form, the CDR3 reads TGTGCCAGCAGCCTGCCGGGACGGGAGTTGGAGACCCAGTACTTC.

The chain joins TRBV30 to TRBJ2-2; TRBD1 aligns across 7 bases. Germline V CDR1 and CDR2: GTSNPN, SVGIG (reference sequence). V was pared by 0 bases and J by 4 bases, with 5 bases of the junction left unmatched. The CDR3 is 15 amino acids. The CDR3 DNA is TGTGCCTGGAGTGTATTACAGGGGAGCACCGGGGAGCTGTTTTTT. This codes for CAWSVLQGSTGELFF.